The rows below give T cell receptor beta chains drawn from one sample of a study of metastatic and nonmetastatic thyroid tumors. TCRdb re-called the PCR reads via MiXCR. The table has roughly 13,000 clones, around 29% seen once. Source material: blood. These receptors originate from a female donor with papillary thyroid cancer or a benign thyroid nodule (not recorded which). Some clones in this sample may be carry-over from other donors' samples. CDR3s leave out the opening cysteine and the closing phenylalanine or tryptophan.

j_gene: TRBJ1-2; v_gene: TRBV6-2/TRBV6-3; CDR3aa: ASSRVRDRIYGYT
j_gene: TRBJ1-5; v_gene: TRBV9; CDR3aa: ASSDNSNQPQH
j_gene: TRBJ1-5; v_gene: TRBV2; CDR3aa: ASSDRTGQGERGSNQPHH
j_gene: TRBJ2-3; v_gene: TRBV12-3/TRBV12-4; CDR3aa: ASSLGVRDYRDTQY
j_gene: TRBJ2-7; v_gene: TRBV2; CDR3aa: ASSEAVQVY
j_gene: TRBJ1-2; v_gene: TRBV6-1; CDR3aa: ASSTPTGSYGYT
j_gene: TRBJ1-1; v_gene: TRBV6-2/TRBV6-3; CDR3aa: ACSYSWRGDTEAF
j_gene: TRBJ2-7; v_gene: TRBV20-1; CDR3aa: SARGTGSRYEQY
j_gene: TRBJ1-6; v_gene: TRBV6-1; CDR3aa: ASLGREVSPLH
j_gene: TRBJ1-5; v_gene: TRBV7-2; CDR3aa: ASSPGQVSNQPQH
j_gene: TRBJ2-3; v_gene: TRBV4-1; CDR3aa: ASSQAGQGSDTQY
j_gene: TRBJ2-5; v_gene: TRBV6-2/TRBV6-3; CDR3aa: ASSLGETQY
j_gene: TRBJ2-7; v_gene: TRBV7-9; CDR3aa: ASSLNSGTSGSQKY
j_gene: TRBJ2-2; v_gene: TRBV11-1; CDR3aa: ASSLVLLASTGELF
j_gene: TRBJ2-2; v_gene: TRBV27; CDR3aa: ASRKGGTGVAGELF
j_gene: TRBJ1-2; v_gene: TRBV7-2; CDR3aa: ASSLGGGGYT
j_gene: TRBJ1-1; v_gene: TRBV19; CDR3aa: ASSIGPGNTEAF
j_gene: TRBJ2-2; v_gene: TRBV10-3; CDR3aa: AISPQMENTGELF
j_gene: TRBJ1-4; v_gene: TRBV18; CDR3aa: ASSPGRDIATNEKLF
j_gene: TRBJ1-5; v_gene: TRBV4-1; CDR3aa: ASSSPVSNQPQH
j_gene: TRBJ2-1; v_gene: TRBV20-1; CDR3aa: SALPPTGFSYNEQF
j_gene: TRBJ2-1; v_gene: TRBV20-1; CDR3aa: SASPLRRGASYNEQF
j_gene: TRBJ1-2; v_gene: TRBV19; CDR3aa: ARPSNRDRGHRNYGYT
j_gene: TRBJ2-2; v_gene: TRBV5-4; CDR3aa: ASSTGLAANTGELF
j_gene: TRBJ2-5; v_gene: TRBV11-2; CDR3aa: ASSLIGRSQESQY
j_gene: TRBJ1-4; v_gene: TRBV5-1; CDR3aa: ASRSGGARTNEKLF
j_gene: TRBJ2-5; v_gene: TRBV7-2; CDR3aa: ASSKRLAGVGQETQY